The 25 T cell receptor beta chains in this list originate from one sample, sequenced in a study of blood T cell repertoires in COVID-19. Measured with immunoSEQ multiplex PCR; TCRdb has only the in-frame clones, and not every one. This repertoire shows fewer than 85,000 clones, approximately 78% found once; its top ten account for 18%. Sequencing input: peripheral blood. Receptor source: a woman aged 55 to 70 with acute or convalescent COVID-19.

This chain joins TRBV9 and TRBJ1-2; 8 positions match TRBD1. The germline CDR1 and CDR2 sequences are SGDLS and YYNGEE. The CDR3 has 16 amino acids. V lost 4 bases and J lost 6; bases outside the gene matches: 14. CDR3 DNA sequence: TGTGCCAGCAGCTTTACGGGGACAGGAGGAGAAAATGGCTACACCTTC. Amino acids: CASSFTGTGGENGYTF. Together with reference TRBV9 and TRBJ1-2, the CDR3 gives the full variable domain: DSGVTQTPKHLITATGQRVTLRCSPRSGDLSVYWYQQSLDQGLQFLIQYYNGEERAKGNILERFSAQQFPDLHSELNLSSLELGDSALYFCASSFTGTGGENGYTFGSGTRLTVV.

The V call is TRBV20-1, the J call TRBJ1-2; D remains ambiguous. Germline V gene sequence: CDR1 DFQATT, CDR2 SNEGSKA (reference sequence). Trimming cost V 3 bases and J 0 bases, with 14 bases left between them. This CDR3 comprises 15 residues. The CDR3 region is CSASKRAASNYGYTF. The CDR3 DNA follows: TGCAGTGCTAGTAAGAGGGCAGCCTCTAACTATGGCTACACCTTC.

The rearrangement joins TRBV28 to TRBJ2-2; tentatively, D is TRBD1 (6 bases). This CDR3 contains 14 residues. The ends were cut back, 5 bases at V and 4 bases at J, with 11 bases in the middle. Germline V gene lookup returns CDR1 MDHEN and CDR2 SYDVKM. CDR3 sequence: CASSRGQRTGELFF. In DNA form, the CDR3 reads TGTGCCAGCAGTCGTGGACAGCGCACCGGGGAGCTGTTTTTT. The full variable domain, its missing parts supplied by reference TRBV28 and TRBJ2-2, is DVKVTQSSRYLVKRTGEKVFLECVQDMDHENMFWYRQDPGLGLRLIYFSYDVKMKEKGDIPEGYSVSREKKERFSLILESASTNQTSMYLCASSRGQRTGELFFGEGSRLTVL.

Worth noting for this clone: The junction departs from germline at one end; a sequencing error may be responsible. The gene calls are TRBV19 and TRBJ2-5; D uncertain. CDR1 is LNHDA and CDR2 is SQIVND in the germline V gene (reference sequence). This CDR3 comprises 14 residues. The CDR3 coding sequence is TGTGCCACCTCCAGAGGCAGCCTAGGAGAGGCCCAGTACTTC. Protein product: CATSRGSLGEAQYF.

The rearrangement uses TRBV19 and TRBJ1-5; a possible D gene is TRBD1 (5 bases). Germline V gene data show CDR1 as LNHDA and CDR2 as SQIVND (reference sequence). The CDR3 runs 15 residues. V was shortened by 5 bases and J by 0 bases, with 11 bases between the two germline ends. This CDR3 reads CASSFLDSSNQPQHF. The CDR3 coding sequence is TGTGCCAGTAGTTTCCTAGACAGTAGCAATCAGCCCCAGCATTTT.

This chain links TRBV18 with TRBJ2-3, with 12 bases fitting TRBD2. Germline CDR1 and CDR2: KGHSH and LQKENI. V gave up 3 bases and J gave up 2 bases; unmatched junction bases: 9. The CDR3 is 18 residues long. DNA for the CDR3: TGTGCCAGCTCACCTAAGTTGACTAGCGGGGGCTACACAGATACGCAGTATTTT. This translates into CASSPKLTSGGYTDTQYF.

This clone has a single count. J is TRBJ1-2 and V is TRBV24-1, with D possibly matching TRBD1 (5 bases). The V gene lost 4 bases and the J gene lost 2 bases, with 7 bases spanning the gap. This CDR3 is 13 amino acids long. Germline V CDR1 and CDR2: KGHDR, SFDVKD. CDR3 region: CATSDGQNYGYTF. The DNA of the CDR3 is TGTGCCACCAGTGACGGACAAAACTATGGCTACACCTTC.

V is TRBV28 and J is TRBJ2-5; 9 bases align to TRBD2. The germline V gene has CDR1 MDHEN and CDR2 SYDVKM. V dropped 6 bases and J dropped 5; count of bases not matched to a gene: 10. CDR3 length equals 15 residues. CDR3 sequence reads: CASSLAGAGGETQYF. The CDR3 region has the DNA TGTGCCAGCAGCTTAGCGGGGGCCGGGGGGGAGACCCAGTACTTC. Together with reference TRBV28 and TRBJ2-5, the CDR3 gives the full variable domain: DVKVTQSSRYLVKRTGEKVFLECVQDMDHENMFWYRQDPGLGLRLIYFSYDVKMKEKGDIPEGYSVSREKKERFSLILESASTNQTSMYLCASSLAGAGGETQYFGPGTRLLVL.

V gene TRBV29-1 combines with J gene TRBJ1-1; tentatively, D is TRBD1 (6 bases). CDR3 length: 13 residues. Trimming left V 7 bases short and J 6 bases short, with 18 bases between. Germline CDR1 SQVTM, CDR2 ANQGSEA. The CDR3 DNA follows: TGCAGCGGAAACAGGGACCCCAATTCTGAAGCTTTCTTT. It translates to CSGNRDPNSEAFF. Drawing the rest from reference TRBV29-1 and TRBJ1-1, the complete variable domain is SAVISQKPSRDICQRGTSLTIQCQVDSQVTMMFWYRQQPGQSLTLIATANQGSEATYESGFVIDKFPISRPNLTFSTLTVSNMSPEDSSIYLCSGNRDPNSEAFFGQGTRLTVV.

The chain joins TRBV6-6 to TRBJ1-3; D gene unclear. Germline values: CDR1 MNHNY, CDR2 SVGAGI (reference sequence). The CDR3 is made up of 16 amino acids. Deletions cut 3 bases from V and 4 bases from J, with 16 bases between. In nucleotides, the CDR3 is TGTGCCAGCAGTTATCTATATACTGCGGGGGGAAACACCATATATTTT. It specifies CASSYLYTAGGNTIYF.

A single count supports this clone. The chain carries TRBV11-2 and TRBJ1-5; D is perhaps TRBD1 (5 bases). V lost 5 bases and J 11 bases, leaving 13 bases between the germline ends. This CDR3 contains 12 residues. Germline CDR1 reads SGHAT; CDR2 reads FQNNGV. This CDR3 reads CASSPGSRTQHF. Written as DNA, the CDR3 is TGTGCCAGCAGCCCAGGGTCCCGTACCCAGCATTTT.

The CDR3 sequence: CASSDPQGPTEAFF. The DNA of the CDR3 is TGTGCCAGCAGCGACCCGCAGGGCCCCACTGAAGCTTTCTTT. This sequence joins TRBV27 and TRBJ1-1; D is possibly TRBD1 (5 bases). Per germline, CDR1 MNHEY and CDR2 SMNVEV (reference sequence). Deletions cut 6 bases from V and 4 bases from J, with 15 bases between. This CDR3 has 14 amino acids.

This chain joins TRBV6-5 and TRBJ1-1; TRBD1 matches 7 bases. The V gene's germline CDR1 is MNHEY and CDR2 SVGAGI. The CDR3 totals 14 residues. The V and J ends lost 5 bases and 3 bases, in that order; junction bases with no gene match: 6. The CDR3 DNA follows: TGTGCCAGCAGTCCGGGACAGTGGGACACTGAAGCTTTCTTT. Translated: CASSPGQWDTEAFF.

This chain joins TRBV30 and TRBJ1-4; no clear D gene. The V end was cut by 3 bases, the J end by 8 bases, with 13 bases between. This CDR3 spans 13 amino acids. Germline V gene lookup returns CDR1 GTSNPN and CDR2 SVGIG (reference sequence). The CDR3 coding sequence is TGTGCCTGGAGCCCTCCCCCGAGGGAAAAACTGTTTTTT. Translation gives CAWSPPPREKLFF.

The chain carries TRBV20-1 and TRBJ1-2; D is unclear. The ends were cut back, 3 bases at V and 8 bases at J, with 10 bases in the middle. The CDR3 sequence is 11 residues long. Germline assignment: CDR1 DFQATT and CDR2 SNEGSKA (reference sequence). The CDR3, as DNA: TGCAGTGCTAGCTACCTGGAGGGCTACACCTTC. It codes for CSASYLEGYTF.

The rearrangement uses TRBV5-1 and TRBJ2-1; 8 bases agree with TRBD1. Germline CDR1 reads SGHRS; CDR2 reads YFSETQ. The CDR3 has 19 residues. The J segment lost 8 bases and the V segment lost 2 bases, leaving 21 bases of the junction unmatched. CDR3 sequence reads: CASSLKRDRSILIGDEQFF. The CDR3, as DNA: TGCGCCAGCAGCTTAAAACGGGACAGGTCCATCCTTATAGGGGATGAGCAGTTCTTC.

This chain links TRBV5-6 with TRBJ1-4; 10 bases line up with TRBD1. Trimming cost V 4 bases and J 0 bases; bases outside gene matches: 3. CDR3 length: 16 amino acids. In germline, CDR1 is SGHDT, CDR2 YYEEEE. Here the CDR3 DNA reads TGTGCCAGCAGCCTTGGACAGGGGGCAACTAATGAAAAACTGTTTTTT. Its protein is CASSLGQGATNEKLFF.

V usage is TRBV9 and J usage is TRBJ1-1; 7 bases are a match to TRBD1. Germline V gene sequence: CDR1 SGDLS, CDR2 YYNGEE. V trimming: 6 bases; J trimming: 1 base; junction bases outside the gene matches: 15. This CDR3 has 17 residues. In DNA, the CDR3 is TGTGCCAGCACCTGGGACAGTCCATCCGGATGGAACACTGAAGCTTTCTTT. Translation: CASTWDSPSGWNTEAFF.

The chain employs TRBV5-6 and TRBJ2-7; 7 bases match TRBD1. V was clipped by 2 bases and J by 0 bases; unmatched bases: 5. This CDR3 has 15 residues. The germline V gene encodes CDR1 SGHDT and CDR2 YYEEEE. The CDR3: CASSFLQGTSYEQYF. CDR3 nucleotide sequence: TGTGCCAGCAGCTTCTTACAGGGGACCTCCTACGAGCAGTACTTC.

This clone was detected only a few times. CDR3 DNA: TGTGCCAGTAGCTCCAGGGGGCAGGGCACTGAAGCTTTCTTT. Its protein product is CASSSRGQGTEAFF. This chain joins TRBV19 and TRBJ1-1, with 8 bases matching TRBD1. The CDR3 covers 14 residues. Germline CDR1 reads LNHDA; CDR2 reads SQIVND (reference sequence). The V gene end was trimmed by 6 bases and the J gene end by 4 bases; junction bases not matched to a gene: 7.

The J gene is TRBJ2-7, the V gene TRBV3-1 (or the pseudogene TRBV3-2), with D possibly TRBD2 on 5 matching bases. Per germline, CDR1 LGHDT and CDR2 YNNKEL (reference sequence). V lost 1 base and J lost 7, with 11 bases in between. The CDR3 contains 13 residues. The CDR3 protein is CASSQGAGGEQYV. CDR3 DNA sequence: TGTGCCAGCAGCCAAGGGGCCGGCGGGGAGCAGTACGTC.

This clone was counted a few times. The chain employs TRBV2 and TRBJ2-3; the match to TRBD1 covers 7 bases. Germline V gives CDR1 SNHLY, CDR2 FYNNEI. The CDR3 extends over 13 amino acids. The J segment lost 9 bases and the V segment lost 0 bases, leaving 3 bases of the junction unmatched. The CDR3 loop reads CASSEAQGRTQYF. CDR3 coding DNA: TGTGCCAGCAGTGAAGCACAGGGGCGCACGCAGTATTTT.

In its sample, this clone was seen many times. The V gene is TRBV9, the J gene TRBJ2-2; no firm D call. With 0 bases removed from V and 2 bases from J, the gap between germline ends came to 5 bases. The germline V gene encodes CDR1 SGDLS and CDR2 YYNGEE. The length of the CDR3 is 14 residues. CDR3 sequence: CASSVDGNTGELFF. Written as DNA, the CDR3 is TGTGCCAGCAGCGTAGACGGTAACACCGGGGAGCTGTTTTTT.

The V and J genes are TRBV27 and TRBJ1-4, with D unclear. Germline loops: CDR1 MNHEY, CDR2 SMNVEV (reference sequence). The CDR3 sequence is 16 residues long. Deletions cut 2 bases from V and 0 bases from J, with 10 bases between. The DNA for the CDR3 is TGTGCCAGCAGTTTAGGAGGGATTGCAACTAATGAAAAACTGTTTTTT. This codes for CASSLGGIATNEKLFF.

The chain recombines TRBV3-1 (or the pseudogene TRBV3-2) with TRBJ2-2; D possibly corresponds to TRBD2 (6 bases). Trimming cost V 6 bases and J 3 bases, with 11 bases left between them. This CDR3 has 14 residues. Germline V gene lookup returns CDR1 LGHDT and CDR2 YNNKEL (reference sequence). CDR3 nucleotide sequence: TGTGCCAGCAGGCTCGGGGGTTACACCGGGGAGCTGTTTTTT. Protein: CASRLGGYTGELFF.